A selection of T cell receptor beta chains follows, all from one sample in a study of T-cell reconstitution after alpha-beta-depleted transplantation in children. MiXCR, applied by TCRdb to the PCR reads, yields one record per CDR3 protein. The sample contains hundreds of thousands of distinct CDR3 sequences, less than 15% of which appear only once. Sequencing used PBMCs, obtained before TCRalphabeta/CD19-depleted stem cell transplant. These receptors were obtained from a girl aged 2-10 years with congenital amegakaryocytic thrombocytopenia, due to receive a stem cell transplant. The CDR3 runs from the conserved cysteine through the conserved F or W. A D gene is named only where the DNA matches it firmly. A clone size is listed for some rows: how often the clone was seen (once, few, many), or a class if it is expanded.

TRBD1 many 13 TRBJ2-2 TRBV28 CANRDRPTGELFF TGTGCCAACCGGGACAGACCCACCGGGGAGCTGTTTTTT
NA NA 16 TRBJ2-7 TRBV27 CASSPTGTTLVYEQYF TGTGCCAGCAGTCCCACCGGTACTACCCTCGTCTACGAGCAGTACTTC
NA NA 13 TRBJ1-2 TRBV29-1 CSVEVGRNYGYPF TGCAGCGTTGAAGTGGGGAGAAACTATGGCTACCCCTTC
TRBD2 few 14 TRBJ2-3 TRBV29-1 CSPREGENTDTQYF TGCAGCCCGAGGGAGGGCGAGAACACAGATACGCAGTATTTT
TRBD1 many 16 TRBJ2-1 TRBV28 CASNPDRDRGRNEQFF TGTGCCAGCAACCCCGACCGGGACAGGGGACGGAATGAGCAGTTCTTC
TRBD1 many 14 TRBJ2-1 TRBV5-1 CASSGGTGYHEQFF TGCGCCAGCAGCGGCGGGACAGGGTACCATGAGCAGTTCTTC
TRBD2 few 16 TRBJ2-1 TRBV7-6 CASSLVASGSHNEQFF TGTGCCAGCAGCTTAGTGGCTAGCGGGAGCCACAATGAGCAGTTCTTC
TRBD2 NA 13 TRBJ2-1 TRBV7-3 CASSKGLDNEQFF TGTGCCAGCAGCAAGGGACTAGACAATGAGCAGTTCTTC
TRBD1 few 14 TRBJ2-7 TRBV7-8 CASSPQTGADEQYF TGTGCCAGCAGCCCCCAAACAGGGGCAGACGAGCAGTACTTC
TRBD1 many 16 TRBJ1-3 TRBV7-4 CASSALQGSYGNTIYF TGTGCCAGCAGCGCCTTACAGGGGTCATATGGAAACACCATATATTTT
TRBD2 many 15 TRBJ2-7 TRBV20-1 CSAKVSGTPSYEQYF TGCAGTGCTAAGGTCAGCGGGACCCCCTCCTACGAGCAGTACTTC
NA NA 15 TRBJ2-1 TRBV18 CASSPWLLLYNEQFF TGTGCCAGCTCACCATGGCTCCTTCTTTACAATGAGCAGTTCTTC
TRBD1 many 16 TRBJ1-2 TRBV12-3/TRBV12-4 CASSFSLSQGTYGYTF TGTGCCAGCAGTTTTTCCCTCTCACAGGGGACTTATGGCTACACCTTC
NA few 12 TRBJ2-3 TRBV10-3 CAISEVTDTQYF TGTGCCATCAGTGAGGTGACAGATACGCAGTATTTT
TRBD2 NA 14 TRBJ2-7 TRBV7-2 CASSWQTSGNEQYF TGTGCCAGCAGCTGGCAGACTAGCGGGAACGAGCAGTACTTC
TRBD2 few 16 TRBJ2-3 TRBV7-8 CASSFGTSGNTDTQYF TGTGCCAGCAGCTTCGGGACTAGCGGGAACACAGATACGCAGTATTTT
TRBD2 few 15 TRBJ2-5 TRBV12-3/TRBV12-4 CASSVAGGPYETQYF TGTGCCAGCAGCGTAGCGGGAGGGCCGTATGAGACCCAGTACTTC
TRBD2 few 17 TRBJ2-7 TRBV7-9 CASSSPRGVAATYEQYF TGTGCCAGCAGCTCCCCGCGGGGGGTAGCGGCTACCTACGAGCAGTACTTC
NA few 17 TRBJ2-7 TRBV30 CAWSTLATTRRGYEQYF TGTGCCTGGAGTACGCTAGCGACCACTCGAAGGGGCTACGAGCAGTACTTC
NA few 14 TRBJ2-7 TRBV5-1 CASSFFSGLYEQYF TGCGCCAGCAGCTTTTTCAGCGGCCTCTACGAGCAGTACTTC
TRBD2 few 13 TRBJ2-5 TRBV10-3 CAISPGGEETQYF TGTGCCATCAGCCCGGGGGGAGAAGAGACCCAGTACTTC
NA NA 14 TRBJ1-5 TRBV4-1 CASSPSDPSQPQHF TGCGCCAGCAGCCCTTCGGACCCGAGTCAGCCCCAGCATTTT
NA NA 13 TRBJ2-5 TRBV7-3 CASSWEVIETQYF TGTGCCAGCAGCTGGGAGGTTATAGAGACCCAGTACTTC
NA many 11 TRBJ2-2 TRBV12-3/TRBV12-4 CANTLTGELFF TGTGCCAACACGTTGACCGGGGAGCTGTTTTTT
TRBD1 many 15 TRBJ2-7 TRBV20-1 CSASNRDRDYYEQYF TGCAGTGCTAGTAACCGGGACAGGGACTACTACGAGCAGTACTTC
TRBD2 many 16 TRBJ2-1 TRBV20-1 CSARKRREWAYNEQFF TGCAGTGCTAGAAAGAGGCGGGAGTGGGCCTACAATGAGCAGTTCTTC
NA few 13 TRBJ2-2 TRBV7-7 CASSQEVTGELFF TGTGCCAGCAGCCAAGAGGTTACCGGGGAGCTGTTTTTT
TRBD2 many 15 TRBJ2-4 TRBV5-1 CASSFREGAKNIQYF TGCGCCAGCAGCTTCCGGGAGGGAGCCAAAAACATTCAGTACTTC